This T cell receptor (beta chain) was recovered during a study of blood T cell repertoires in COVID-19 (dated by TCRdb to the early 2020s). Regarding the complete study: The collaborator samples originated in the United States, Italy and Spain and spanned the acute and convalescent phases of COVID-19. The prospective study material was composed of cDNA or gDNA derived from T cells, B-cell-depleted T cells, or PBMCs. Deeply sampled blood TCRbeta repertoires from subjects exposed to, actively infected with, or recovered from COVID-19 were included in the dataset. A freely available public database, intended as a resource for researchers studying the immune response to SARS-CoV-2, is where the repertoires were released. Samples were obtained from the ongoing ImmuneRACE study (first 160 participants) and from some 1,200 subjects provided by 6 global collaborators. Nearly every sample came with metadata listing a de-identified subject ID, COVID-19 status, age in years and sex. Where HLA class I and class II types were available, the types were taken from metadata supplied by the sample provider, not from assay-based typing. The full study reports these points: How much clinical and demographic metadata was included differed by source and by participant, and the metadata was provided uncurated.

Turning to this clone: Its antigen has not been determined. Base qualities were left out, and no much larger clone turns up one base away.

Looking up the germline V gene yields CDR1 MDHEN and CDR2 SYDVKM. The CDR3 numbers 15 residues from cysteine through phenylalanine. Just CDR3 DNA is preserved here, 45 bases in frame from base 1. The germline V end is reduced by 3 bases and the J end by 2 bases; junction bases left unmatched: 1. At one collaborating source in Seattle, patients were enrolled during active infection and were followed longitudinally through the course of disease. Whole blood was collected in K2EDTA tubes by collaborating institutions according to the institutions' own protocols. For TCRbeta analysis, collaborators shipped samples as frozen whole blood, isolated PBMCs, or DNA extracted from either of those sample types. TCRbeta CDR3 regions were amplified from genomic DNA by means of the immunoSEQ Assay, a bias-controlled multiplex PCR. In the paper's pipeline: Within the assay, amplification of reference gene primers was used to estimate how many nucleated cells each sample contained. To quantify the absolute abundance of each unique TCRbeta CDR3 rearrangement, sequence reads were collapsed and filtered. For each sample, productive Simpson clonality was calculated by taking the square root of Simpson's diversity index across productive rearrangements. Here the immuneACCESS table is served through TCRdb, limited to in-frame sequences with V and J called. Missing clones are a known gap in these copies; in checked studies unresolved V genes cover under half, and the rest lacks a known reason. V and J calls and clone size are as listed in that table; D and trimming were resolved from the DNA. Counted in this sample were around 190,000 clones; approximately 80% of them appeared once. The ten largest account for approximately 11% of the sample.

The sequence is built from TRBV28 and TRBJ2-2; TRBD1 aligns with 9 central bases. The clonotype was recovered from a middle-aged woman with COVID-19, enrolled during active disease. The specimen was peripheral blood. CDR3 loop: CASSLTGGNTGELFF. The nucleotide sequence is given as TGTGCCAGCAGTTTGACAGGGGGTAACACCGGGGAGCTGTTTTTT.